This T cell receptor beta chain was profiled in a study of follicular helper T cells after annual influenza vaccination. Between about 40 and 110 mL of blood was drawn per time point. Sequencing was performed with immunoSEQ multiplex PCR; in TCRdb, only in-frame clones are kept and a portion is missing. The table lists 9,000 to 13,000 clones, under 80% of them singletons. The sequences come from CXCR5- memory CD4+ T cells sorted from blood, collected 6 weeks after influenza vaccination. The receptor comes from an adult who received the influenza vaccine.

The CDR3 DNA reads as TGTGCCAGCAGCAGGGATAAAGGGTACACCTTC. Translating it yields CASSRDKGYTF. The chain carries TRBV9 and TRBJ1-2; D is unclear. Germline-derived CDR1 and CDR2 are SGDLS and YYNGEE. The ends were cut back, 4 bases at V and 11 bases at J, with 12 bases in the middle. CDR3 size: 11 residues.